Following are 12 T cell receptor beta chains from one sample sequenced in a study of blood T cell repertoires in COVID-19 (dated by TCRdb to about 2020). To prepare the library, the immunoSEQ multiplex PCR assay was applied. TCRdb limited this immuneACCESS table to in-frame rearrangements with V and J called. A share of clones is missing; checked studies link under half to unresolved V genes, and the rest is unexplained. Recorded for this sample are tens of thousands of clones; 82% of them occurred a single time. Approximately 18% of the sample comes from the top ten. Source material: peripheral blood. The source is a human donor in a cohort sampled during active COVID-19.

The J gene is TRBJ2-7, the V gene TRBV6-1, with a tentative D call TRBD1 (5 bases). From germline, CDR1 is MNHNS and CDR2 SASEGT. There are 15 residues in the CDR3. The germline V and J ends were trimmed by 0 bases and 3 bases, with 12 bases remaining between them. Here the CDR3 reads CASSEALGLFYEQYF. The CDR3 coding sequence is TGTGCCAGCAGTGAAGCCCTGGGGCTTTTCTACGAGCAGTACTTC.

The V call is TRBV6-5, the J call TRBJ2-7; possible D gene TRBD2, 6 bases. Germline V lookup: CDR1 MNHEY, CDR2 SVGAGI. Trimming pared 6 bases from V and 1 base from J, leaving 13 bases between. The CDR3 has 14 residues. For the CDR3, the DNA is TGTGCCAGCAGCCCCCCGGGACTTTCCTACGAGCAGTACTTC. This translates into CASSPPGLSYEQYF.

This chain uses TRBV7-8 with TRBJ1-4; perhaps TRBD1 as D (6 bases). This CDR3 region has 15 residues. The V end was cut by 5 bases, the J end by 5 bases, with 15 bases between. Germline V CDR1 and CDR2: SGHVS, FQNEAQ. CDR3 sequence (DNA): TGTGCCAGCAGCCAGAACCAGGGGCCAAATGAAAAACTGTTTTTT. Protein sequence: CASSQNQGPNEKLFF. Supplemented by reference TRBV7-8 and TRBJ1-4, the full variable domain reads GAGVSQSPRYKVAKRGQDVALRCDPISGHVSLFWYQQALGQGPEFLTYFQNEAQLDKSGLPSDRFFAERPEGSVSTLKIQRTQQEDSAVYLCASSQNQGPNEKLFFGSGTQLSVL.

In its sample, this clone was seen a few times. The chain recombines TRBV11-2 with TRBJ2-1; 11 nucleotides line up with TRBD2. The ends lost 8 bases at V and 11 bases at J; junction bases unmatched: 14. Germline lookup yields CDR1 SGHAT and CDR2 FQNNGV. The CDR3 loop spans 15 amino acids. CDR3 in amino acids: CASGHSGLAAIQQFF. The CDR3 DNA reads TGTGCCAGCGGACATTCGGGACTAGCGGCAATACAGCAGTTCTTC.

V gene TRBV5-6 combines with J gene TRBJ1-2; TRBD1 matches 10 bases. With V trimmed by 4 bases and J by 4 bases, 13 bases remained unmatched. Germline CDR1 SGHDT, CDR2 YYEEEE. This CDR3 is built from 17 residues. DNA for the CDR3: TGTGCCAGCAGCCTGGGACAGGGGTACTTGATCAGCTATGGCTACACCTTC. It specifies CASSLGQGYLISYGYTF. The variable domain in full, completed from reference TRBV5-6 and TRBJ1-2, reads DAGVTQSPTHLIKTRGQQVTLRCSPKSGHDTVSWYQQALGQGPQFIFQYYEEEERQRGNFPDRFSGHQFPNYSSELNVNALLLGDSALYLCASSLGQGYLISYGYTFGSGTRLTVV.

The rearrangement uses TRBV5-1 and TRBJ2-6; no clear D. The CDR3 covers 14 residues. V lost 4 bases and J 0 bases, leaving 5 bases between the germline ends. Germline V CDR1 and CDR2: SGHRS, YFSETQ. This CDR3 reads CASSTGSGANVLTF. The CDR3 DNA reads TGCGCCAGCAGCACGGGCTCTGGGGCCAACGTCCTGACTTTC.

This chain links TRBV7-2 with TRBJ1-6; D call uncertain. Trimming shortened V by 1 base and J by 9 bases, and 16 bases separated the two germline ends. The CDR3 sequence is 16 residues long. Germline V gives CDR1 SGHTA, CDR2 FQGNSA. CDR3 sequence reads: CASSLGQTLALSPLHF. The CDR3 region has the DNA TGTGCCAGCAGCTTAGGGCAGACTCTGGCCCTTTCACCCCTCCACTTT.

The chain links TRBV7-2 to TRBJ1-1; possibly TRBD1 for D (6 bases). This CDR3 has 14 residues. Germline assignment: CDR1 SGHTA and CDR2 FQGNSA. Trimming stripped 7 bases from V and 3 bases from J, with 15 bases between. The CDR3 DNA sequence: TGTGCCAGCAACGATAGAGGGGGGGACACTGAAGCTTTCTTT. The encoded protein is CASNDRGGDTEAFF.

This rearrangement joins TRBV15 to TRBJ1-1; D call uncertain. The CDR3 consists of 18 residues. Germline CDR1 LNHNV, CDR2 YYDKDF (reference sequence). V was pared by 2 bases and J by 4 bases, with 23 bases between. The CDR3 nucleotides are TGTGCCACCAGCAGATATTCCCGGGGAATGCGTAGTTTCACTGAAGCTTTCTTT. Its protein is CATSRYSRGMRSFTEAFF.

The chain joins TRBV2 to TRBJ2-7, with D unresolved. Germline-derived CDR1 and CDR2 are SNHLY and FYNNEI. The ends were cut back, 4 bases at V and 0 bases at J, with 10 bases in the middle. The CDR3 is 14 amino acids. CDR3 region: CASSAGRNSYEQYF. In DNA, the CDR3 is TGTGCCAGCAGTGCGGGTCGTAACTCCTACGAGCAGTACTTC. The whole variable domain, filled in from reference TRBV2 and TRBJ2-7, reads EPEVTQTPSHQVTQMGQEVILRCVPISNHLYFYWYRQILGQKVEFLVSFYNNEISEKSEIFDDQFSVERPDGSNFTLKIRSTKLEDSAMYFCASSAGRNSYEQYFGPGTRLTVT.

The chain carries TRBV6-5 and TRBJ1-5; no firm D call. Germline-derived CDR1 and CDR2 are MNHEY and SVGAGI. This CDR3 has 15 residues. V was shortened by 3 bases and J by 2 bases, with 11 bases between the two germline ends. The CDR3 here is CASSYTGLGNQPQHF. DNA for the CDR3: TGTGCCAGCAGTTATACGGGTCTGGGCAATCAGCCCCAGCATTTT.

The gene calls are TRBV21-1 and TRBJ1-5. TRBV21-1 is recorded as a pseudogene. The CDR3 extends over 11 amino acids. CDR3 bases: TGTGCCAGCAGCTCTTCCCAGCCCCAGCATTTT. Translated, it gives CASSSSQPQHF.